Shown below are 4 T cell receptor beta chains from a single sample sequenced in a study of blood T cells in healthy people across ages. Sample-barcoded 5' priming and a J-beta primer mix drove a second PCR of roughly 6 to 12 cycles. TCRdb processed the 5' RACE reads anew with MiXCR; each CDR3 protein has one entry. The sample has hundreds of thousands of distinct CDR3 sequences; roughly 60% are singletons. Source material: blood. The receptor set was obtained from a man aged 25-45 years in good health.

V gene TRBV12-3 or TRBV12-4 combines with J gene TRBJ1-2; no clear D. The CDR3 has 13 amino acids. The ends were cut back, 5 bases at V and 8 bases at J, with 15 bases in the middle. CDR3 residues: CASSANTPSGYTF. In DNA form, the CDR3 reads TGTGCCAGCAGTGCCAATACTCCATCGGGCTACACCTTC.

J is TRBJ2-3 and V is TRBV20-1, with D possibly TRBD2 on 6 matching bases. Trimming pared 3 bases from V and 7 bases from J, leaving 14 bases between. This CDR3 comprises 13 residues. Germline CDR1 reads DFQATT; CDR2 reads SNEGSKA (reference sequence). The CDR3: CSASGGSPHTQYF. In nucleotides, the CDR3 is TGCAGTGCTAGCGGAGGGAGCCCCCATACGCAGTATTTT.

The chain links TRBV29-1 to TRBJ2-1, with unresolved D. CDR3 length equals 14 residues. Germline assignment: CDR1 SQVTM and CDR2 ANQGSEA. Trimming left V 6 bases short and J 10 bases short, with 22 bases between. The CDR3 loop reads CSVKTSGLFQEQFF. The DNA for the CDR3 is TGCAGCGTAAAGACCTCCGGCCTATTCCAGGAGCAGTTCTTC.

The J gene is TRBJ2-5, the V gene TRBV12-3 or TRBV12-4; the match to TRBD2 covers 12 bases. CDR3 length: 15 amino acids. V shed 6 bases and J 5 bases; nucleotides not matched to a gene: 7. The CDR3 is CASRRLAGEFETQYF. Here the CDR3 DNA reads TGTGCCAGCAGAAGACTAGCGGGGGAGTTTGAGACCCAGTACTTC.